Following are 24 T cell receptor beta chains from one sample sequenced in a study of human T cells and chemical hapten exposure. Time point given: patch test 3, about 24 weeks after DPC sensitization. Treatment given: therapeutic diphenylcyclopropenone sensitization with weekly scalp DPC. Each CDR3 protein is one row after TCRdb ran MiXCR on the RACE reads. The profile shows 70,000 or so distinct CDR3 sequences, 11% of them singletons. Sequences were derived from whole blood, sampled in connection with sensitization to the hapten diphenylcyclopropenone (DPC). These receptors were obtained from a woman aged 45-65 years with alopecia areata. Some clones in this sample may be carry-over from other donors' samples.

Ten or more counts support this clonotype. DNA of the CDR3: TGTGCCAGCAGTTATTCGAGGAACACTGAAGCTTTCTTT. It encodes CASSYSRNTEAFF. This chain uses TRBV6-6 with TRBJ1-1; D is ambiguous. This CDR3 has 13 amino acids. V lost 3 bases to trimming and J lost 1 base, with 6 bases between them. CDR1 is MNHNY and CDR2 is SVGAGI in the germline V gene (reference sequence).

The sample holds many counts of this clonotype. This chain joins TRBV29-1 and TRBJ1-3; D unresolved. Germline V gives CDR1 SQVTM, CDR2 ANQGSEA. The CDR3 extends over 12 amino acids. Trimming pared 4 bases from V and 0 bases from J, leaving 4 bases between. Here the CDR3 DNA reads TGCAGCGTTGGGTTCTCTGGAAACACCATATATTTT. This encodes CSVGFSGNTIYF.

This clonotype was detected a few times. V and J are TRBV19 and TRBJ2-3; TRBD1 aligns across 10 bases. CDR3 length: 17 residues. V dropped 5 bases and J dropped 4; count of bases not matched to a gene: 12. Germline lookup yields CDR1 LNHDA and CDR2 SQIVND (reference sequence). The CDR3 reads CASSPAPTGQGADTQYF. The CDR3 region has the DNA TGTGCCAGTAGTCCCGCGCCAACCGGACAGGGGGCAGATACGCAGTATTTT.

This clonotype was recorded many times. V usage is TRBV28 and J usage is TRBJ1-1, with unresolved D. Germline V gene data show CDR1 as MDHEN and CDR2 as SYDVKM. Deletions cut 7 bases from V and 4 bases from J, with 16 bases between. The CDR3 loop spans 14 amino acids. CDR3 loop: CASIGPLGSTEAFF. The CDR3, as DNA: TGTGCCAGCATAGGGCCTTTGGGCTCCACTGAAGCTTTCTTT. The full variable domain, in which reference TRBV28 and TRBJ1-1 provide the parts outside the CDR3, is DVKVTQSSRYLVKRTGEKVFLECVQDMDHENMFWYRQDPGLGLRLIYFSYDVKMKEKGDIPEGYSVSREKKERFSLILESASTNQTSMYLCASIGPLGSTEAFFGQGTRLTVV.

This clonotype occurred many times. The rearrangement links TRBV27 to TRBJ1-4; D is uncertain. This CDR3 has 17 residues. Germline lookup yields CDR1 MNHEY and CDR2 SMNVEV (reference sequence). V lost 5 bases to trimming and J lost 10 bases, with 26 bases between them. The CDR3 region has the DNA TGTGCCAGCAGTCTCCGCTCCGGTGGTGTTATTCACGGAAAACTGTTTTTT. This sequence encodes CASSLRSGGVIHGKLFF.

At least ten counts were recorded for this clonotype. This chain connects TRBV29-1 to TRBJ1-1, with D hard to call. V was shortened by 0 bases and J by 2 bases, with 4 bases between the two germline ends. Germline V gene data show CDR1 as SQVTM and CDR2 as ANQGSEA. The length of the CDR3 is 12 residues. The CDR3 here is CSVEEKNTEAFF. The CDR3 DNA reads TGCAGCGTTGAAGAGAAAAACACTGAAGCTTTCTTT.

This clonotype was counted only a few times. The chain couples TRBV7-9 to TRBJ2-7, with D unclear. Germline assignment: CDR1 SEHNR and CDR2 FQNEAQ (reference sequence). V lost 2 bases and J lost 3, with 17 bases in between. CDR3 length: 16 amino acids. Written as DNA, the CDR3 is TGTGCCAGCAGCTTAATCACCGGTGGCCCCGACTACGAGCAGTACTTC. Translation gives CASSLITGGPDYEQYF.

This sequence joins TRBV5-1 and TRBJ2-7, with D perhaps TRBD1 (6 bases). Germline V lookup: CDR1 SGHRS, CDR2 YFSETQ. Trimming left V 5 bases short and J 4 bases short, with 16 bases between. The CDR3 spans 14 residues. CDR3 residues: CASRAGTTAYEQYF. CDR3 DNA sequence: TGCGCCAGCAGGGCCGGGACAACCGCGTACGAGCAGTACTTC.

This chain links TRBV29-1 with TRBJ2-3; D call uncertain. The germline V gene has CDR1 SQVTM and CDR2 ANQGSEA. The CDR3 is 10 residues long. Trimming took off 4 bases at V and 4 bases at J, with 3 bases between the two ends. The CDR3 here is CSVGPDTQYF. The CDR3 region has the DNA TGCAGCGTTGGTCCAGATACGCAGTATTTT.

This clonotype was seen at least ten times. Here the CDR3 reads CASSLVASPEGYTF. CDR3 sequence (DNA): TGTGCCAGCAGCTTAGTTGCCTCCCCGGAGGGCTACACCTTC. The chain joins TRBV7-2 to TRBJ1-2; D gene ambiguous. CDR1 is SGHTA and CDR2 is FQGNSA in the germline V gene. The length of the CDR3 is 14 residues. Trimming removed 1 base from V and 8 bases from J, with 14 bases in between.

CDR3 sequence (DNA): TGTGCCAGCAGCGTAGGACTCAGCACAGATACGCAGTATTTT. Residues: CASSVGLSTDTQYF. The chain uses TRBV9 and TRBJ2-3; D is unresolved. The germline V gene encodes CDR1 SGDLS and CDR2 YYNGEE. V shed 0 bases and J shed 0 bases, with 5 bases lying between them. The CDR3 has 14 residues.

This clonotype was recorded at least ten times. The genes are TRBV28 and TRBJ2-3; maybe TRBD2 (6 bases). The germline CDR1 and CDR2 sequences are MDHEN and SYDVKM. The length of the CDR3 is 14 residues. Trimming pared 5 bases from V and 6 bases from J, leaving 15 bases between. The CDR3 DNA follows: TGTGCCAGCAGTCCCTCCCCGCGGGGTGATACGCAGTATTTT. Its translation is CASSPSPRGDTQYF.

This clonotype has just a few counts. The gene calls are TRBV20-1 and TRBJ1-4; no reliable D call. The germline gives CDR1 DFQATT, CDR2 SNEGSKA (reference sequence). V shed 6 bases and J shed 8 bases, with 13 bases lying between them. The CDR3 length is 12 residues. The CDR3 DNA reads as TGCAGTGCCTTTTTGCCGGGGGAAAAACTGTTTTTT. This encodes CSAFLPGEKLFF.

This clonotype was seen at least ten times. The V and J genes are TRBV7-8 and TRBJ1-1; a weak D match, TRBD1 (5 bases). V shed 5 bases and J shed 8 bases, with 9 bases lying between them. The CDR3 runs to 11 residues. CDR1 is SGHVS and CDR2 is FQNEAQ in the germline V gene. The CDR3 loop is CASSRDGEAFF. For the CDR3, the DNA is TGTGCCAGCAGCCGGGACGGAGAAGCTTTCTTT.

V and J are TRBV3-1 and TRBJ1-6, with a possible D match to TRBD1 (5 bases). The germline gives CDR1 LGHDT, CDR2 YNNKEL (reference sequence). V was trimmed by 3 bases and J by 7 bases, leaving 13 bases between them. There are 15 residues in the CDR3. The CDR3: CASSQRGVHNSPLHF. For the CDR3, the DNA is TGTGCCAGCAGCCAGCGGGGGGTCCACAATTCACCCCTCCACTTT. The full variable domain, rest sourced from reference TRBV3-1 and TRBJ1-6, is DTAVSQTPKYLVTQMGNDKSIKCEQNLGHDTMYWYKQDSKKFLKIMFSYNNKELIINETVPNRFSPKSPDKAHLNLHINSLELGDSAVYFCASSQRGVHNSPLHFGNGTRLTVT.

The V call is TRBV29-1, the J call TRBJ2-1; weak D call: TRBD2 (6 bases). The germline V and J ends were trimmed by 5 bases and 7 bases, with 12 bases remaining between them. The CDR3 has 12 residues. Germline assignment: CDR1 SQVTM and CDR2 ANQGSEA. The CDR3 reads CSVRREINEQFF. The DNA for the CDR3 is TGCAGCGTTAGACGGGAGATTAATGAGCAGTTCTTC.

This clonotype was counted ten times or more. The gene calls are TRBV7-9 and TRBJ1-2, with D possibly TRBD1 on 5 matching bases. The ends were cut back, 1 base at V and 1 base at J, with 10 bases in the middle. The length of the CDR3 is 15 residues. From germline, CDR1 is SEHNR and CDR2 FQNEAQ (reference sequence). CDR3 residues: CASSLGDRSNYGYTF. CDR3 DNA: TGTGCCAGCAGCTTAGGAGACAGAAGTAACTATGGCTACACCTTC.

Ten or more counts support this clonotype. This sequence joins TRBV18 and TRBJ2-7, with no clear D. V dropped 3 bases and J dropped 7 bases, with 13 bases sitting between them. Germline lookup yields CDR1 KGHSH and CDR2 LQKENI. CDR3 length: 13 amino acids. CDR3 sequence reads: CASSPERAREQYF. The CDR3 DNA sequence: TGTGCCAGCTCACCCGAAAGGGCGCGGGAGCAGTACTTC.

This clonotype was seen at least ten times. The V gene is TRBV18, the J gene TRBJ1-4; D might be TRBD1 (5 bases). V shed 8 bases and J shed 3 bases, with 13 bases lying between them. This CDR3 comprises 14 residues. Germline V gene sequence: CDR1 KGHSH, CDR2 LQKENI. The CDR3 here is CASRVDRPNEKLFF. The CDR3, as DNA: TGTGCCAGCCGCGTTGACAGACCTAATGAAAAACTGTTTTTT.

A few counts support this clonotype. The rearrangement links TRBV5-6 to TRBJ2-1; D perhaps matches TRBD2 (6 bases). V was pared by 1 base and J by 4 bases, with 9 bases between. Per the germline V gene, CDR1 is SGHDT and CDR2 is YYEEEE. The CDR3 sequence is 14 residues long. CDR3 coding DNA: TGTGCCAGCAGCTTGACTAGCCCTTACAATGAGCAGTTCTTC. The encoded protein is CASSLTSPYNEQFF.

Many counts were recorded for this clonotype. The chain is built from TRBV16 and TRBJ1-5; D is perhaps TRBD1 (5 bases). CDR1 KGHSY and CDR2 FQNENV come from the germline V gene. This CDR3 is 14 amino acids long. Trimming took off 2 bases at V and 2 bases at J, with 7 bases between the two ends. The CDR3 loop is CASSQVTGNQPQHF. CDR3 sequence (DNA): TGTGCCAGCAGCCAAGTGACAGGCAATCAGCCCCAGCATTTT. The full variable domain, with the rest looked up from reference TRBV16 and TRBJ1-5, is GEEVAQTPKHLVRGEGQKAKLYCAPIKGHSYVFWYQQVLKNEFKFLISFQNENVFDETGMPKERFSAKCLPNSPCSLEIQATKLEDSAVYFCASSQVTGNQPQHFGDGTRLSIL.

This chain joins TRBV11-3 and TRBJ2-1; either TRBD1 or TRBD2 may fit D (6 bases each). V dropped 5 bases and J dropped 6 bases, with 17 bases sitting between them. Germline assignment: CDR1 SGHNT and CDR2 YENEEA. CDR3 length: 15 amino acids. CDR3 loop: CASSPQGTPSNEQFF. The DNA for the CDR3 is TGTGCCAGCAGCCCCCAGGGGACTCCCTCCAATGAGCAGTTCTTC.

This clonotype was counted at least ten times. As DNA, the CDR3 is TGTGCCAGCAGCCCTTCCCGAGGGCATTTT. Translation gives CASSPSRGHF. The chain has TRBV3-1 and TRBJ1-5; D call uncertain. Germline CDR1 and CDR2: LGHDT and YNNKEL (reference sequence). V lost 4 bases to trimming and J lost 15 bases, with 10 bases between them. The CDR3 consists of 10 residues.

The chain uses TRBV3-1 and TRBJ1-2, with no clear D. Germline CDR1 LGHDT, CDR2 YNNKEL (reference sequence). The CDR3 consists of 16 residues. The V and J ends lost 3 bases and 4 bases respectively, with 18 bases between them. In nucleotides, the CDR3 is TGTGCCAGCAGCCAGGCTGAAGGGCAGGCTCCCTATGGCTACACCTTC. It translates to CASSQAEGQAPYGYTF.